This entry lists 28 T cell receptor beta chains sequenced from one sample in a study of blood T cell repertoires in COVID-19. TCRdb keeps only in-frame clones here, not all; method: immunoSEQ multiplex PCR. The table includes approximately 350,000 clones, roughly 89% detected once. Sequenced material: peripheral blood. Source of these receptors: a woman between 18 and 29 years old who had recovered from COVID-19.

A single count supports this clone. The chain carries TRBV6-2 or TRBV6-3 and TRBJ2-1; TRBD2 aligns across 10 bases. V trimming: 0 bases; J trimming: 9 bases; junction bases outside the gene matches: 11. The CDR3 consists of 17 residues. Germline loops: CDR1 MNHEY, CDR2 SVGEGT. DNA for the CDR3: TGTGCCAGCAGTTACTCAGTACTAGCGGGAACGAGGGGTGAGCAGTTCTTC. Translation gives CASSYSVLAGTRGEQFF.

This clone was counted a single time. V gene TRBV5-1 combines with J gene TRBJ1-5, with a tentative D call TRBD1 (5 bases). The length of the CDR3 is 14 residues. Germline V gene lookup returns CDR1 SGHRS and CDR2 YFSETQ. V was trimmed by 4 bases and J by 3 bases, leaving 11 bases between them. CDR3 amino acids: CASSVGGNNQPQHF. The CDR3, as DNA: TGCGCCAGCAGCGTCGGGGGAAACAATCAGCCCCAGCATTTT.

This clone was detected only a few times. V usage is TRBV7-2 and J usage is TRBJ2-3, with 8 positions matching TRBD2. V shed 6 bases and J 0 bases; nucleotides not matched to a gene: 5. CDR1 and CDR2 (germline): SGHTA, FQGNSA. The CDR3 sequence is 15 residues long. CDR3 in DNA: TGTGCCAGCAGTCCTTGGACTAGCAGCACAGATACGCAGTATTTT. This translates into CASSPWTSSTDTQYF.

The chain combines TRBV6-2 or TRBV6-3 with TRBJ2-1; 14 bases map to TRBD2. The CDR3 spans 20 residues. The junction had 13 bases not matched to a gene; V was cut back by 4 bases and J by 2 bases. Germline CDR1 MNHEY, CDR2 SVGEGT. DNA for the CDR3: TGTGCCAGCAGTTCACCTAGGACTAGCGGGAGGCGCTGGGCCTACAATGAGCAGTTCTTC. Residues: CASSSPRTSGRRWAYNEQFF.

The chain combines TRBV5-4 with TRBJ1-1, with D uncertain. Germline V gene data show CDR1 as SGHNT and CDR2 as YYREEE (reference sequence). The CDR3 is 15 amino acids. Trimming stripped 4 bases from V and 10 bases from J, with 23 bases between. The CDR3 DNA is TGTGCCAGCAGCCCTACCGGCATAACCGGGAAGGGAGCTTTCTTT. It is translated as CASSPTGITGKGAFF.

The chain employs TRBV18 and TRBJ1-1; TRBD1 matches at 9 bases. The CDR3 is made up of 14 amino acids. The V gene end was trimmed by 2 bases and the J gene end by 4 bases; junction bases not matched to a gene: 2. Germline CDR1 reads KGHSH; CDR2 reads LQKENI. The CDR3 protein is CASSPGTGTTEAFF. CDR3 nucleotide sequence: TGTGCCAGCTCACCAGGGACAGGGACCACTGAAGCTTTCTTT.

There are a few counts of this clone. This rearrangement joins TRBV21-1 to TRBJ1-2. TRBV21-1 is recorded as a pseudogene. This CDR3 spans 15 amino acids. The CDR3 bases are TGTGCCAGCAGATTCCCGAGCGGGACACCACTTCGCTACACCTTC. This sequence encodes CASRFPSGTPLRYTF.

The DNA of the CDR3 is TGTGCCTGGTCCGAGGGGGCGATCACTGAAGCTTTCTTT. Translating it yields CAWSEGAITEAFF. The rearrangement uses TRBV30 and TRBJ1-1; 7 bases agree with TRBD1. Trimming took 5 bases from V and 4 from J; bases not matched to a gene: 7. The CDR3 has 13 amino acids. Germline V gives CDR1 GTSNPN, CDR2 SVGIG (reference sequence).

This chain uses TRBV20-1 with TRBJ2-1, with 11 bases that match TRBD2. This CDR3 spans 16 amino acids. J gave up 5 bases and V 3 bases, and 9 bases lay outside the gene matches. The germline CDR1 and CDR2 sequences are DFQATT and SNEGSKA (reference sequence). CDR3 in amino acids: CSASALLAGAHNEQFF. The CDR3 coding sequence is TGCAGTGCTAGTGCTCTACTAGCGGGAGCCCACAATGAGCAGTTCTTC.

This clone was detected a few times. This CDR3 reads CSVSSGRFQETQYF. CDR3 coding DNA: TGCAGCGTTTCTAGCGGGAGATTCCAAGAGACCCAGTACTTC. The V and J genes are TRBV29-1 and TRBJ2-5; 10 nucleotides line up with TRBD2. The J segment lost 1 base and the V segment lost 5 bases, leaving 4 bases of the junction unmatched. The CDR3 is made up of 14 amino acids. Germline loops: CDR1 SQVTM, CDR2 ANQGSEA.

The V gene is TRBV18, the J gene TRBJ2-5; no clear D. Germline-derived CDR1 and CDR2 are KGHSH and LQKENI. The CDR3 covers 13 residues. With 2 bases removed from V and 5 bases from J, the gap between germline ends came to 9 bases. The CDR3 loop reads CASSPTAVETQYF. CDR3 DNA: TGTGCCAGCTCACCAACCGCGGTGGAGACCCAGTACTTC.

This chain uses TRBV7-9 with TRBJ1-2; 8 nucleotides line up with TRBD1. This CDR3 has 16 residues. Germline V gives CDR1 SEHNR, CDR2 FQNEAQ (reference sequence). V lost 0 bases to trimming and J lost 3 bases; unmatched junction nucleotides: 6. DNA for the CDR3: TGTGCCAGCAGCTTAGCGCAAGCAGGGGGCTACTATGGCTACACCTTC. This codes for CASSLAQAGGYYGYTF. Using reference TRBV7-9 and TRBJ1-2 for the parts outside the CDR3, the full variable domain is DTGVSQNPRHKITKRGQNVTFRCDPISEHNRLYWYRQTLGQGPEFLTYFQNEAQLEKSRLLSDRFSAERPKGSFSTLEIQRTEQGDSAMYLCASSLAQAGGYYGYTFGSGTRLTVV.

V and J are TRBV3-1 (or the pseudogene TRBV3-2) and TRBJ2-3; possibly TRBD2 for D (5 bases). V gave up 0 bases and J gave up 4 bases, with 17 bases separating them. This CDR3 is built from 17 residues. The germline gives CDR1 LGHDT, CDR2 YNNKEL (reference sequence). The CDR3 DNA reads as TGTGCCAGCAGCCAAGAACCCGGGGTACTTTCTCCAGATACGCAGTATTTT. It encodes CASSQEPGVLSPDTQYF.

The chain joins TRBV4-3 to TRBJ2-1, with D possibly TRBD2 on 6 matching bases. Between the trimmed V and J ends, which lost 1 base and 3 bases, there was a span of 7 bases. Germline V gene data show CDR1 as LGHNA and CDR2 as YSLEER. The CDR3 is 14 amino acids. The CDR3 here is CASSQGRDYNEQFF. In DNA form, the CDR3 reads TGCGCCAGCAGCCAAGGGCGGGACTACAATGAGCAGTTCTTC.

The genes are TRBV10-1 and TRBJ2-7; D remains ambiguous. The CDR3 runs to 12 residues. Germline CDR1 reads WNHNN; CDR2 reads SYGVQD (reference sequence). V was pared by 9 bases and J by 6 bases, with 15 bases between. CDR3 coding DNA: TGCGCCAGACGGTCCCACCGAGCCGAGCAGTACGTC. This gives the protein CARRSHRAEQYV.

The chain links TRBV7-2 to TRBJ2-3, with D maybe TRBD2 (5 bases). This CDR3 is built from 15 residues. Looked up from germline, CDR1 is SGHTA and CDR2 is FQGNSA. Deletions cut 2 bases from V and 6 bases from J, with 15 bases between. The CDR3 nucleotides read TGTGCCAGCAGCTTATCAGTGGCCGGGATTGATACGCAGTATTTT. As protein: CASSLSVAGIDTQYF.

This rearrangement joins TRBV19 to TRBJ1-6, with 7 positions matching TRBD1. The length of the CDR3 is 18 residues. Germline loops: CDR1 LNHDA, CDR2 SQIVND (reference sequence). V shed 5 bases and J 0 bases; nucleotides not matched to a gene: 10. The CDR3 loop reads CASSGDSRYSSYNSPLHF. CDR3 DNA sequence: TGTGCCAGTAGTGGGGACAGCCGATACAGCTCCTATAATTCACCCCTCCACTTT.

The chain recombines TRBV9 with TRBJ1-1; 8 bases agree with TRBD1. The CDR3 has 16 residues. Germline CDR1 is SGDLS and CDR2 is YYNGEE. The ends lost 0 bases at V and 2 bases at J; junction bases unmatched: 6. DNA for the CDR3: TGTGCCAGCAGCGTAGCCCAAGACAGGGGCAACACTGAAGCTTTCTTT. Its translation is CASSVAQDRGNTEAFF. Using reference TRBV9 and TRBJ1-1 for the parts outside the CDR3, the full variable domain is DSGVTQTPKHLITATGQRVTLRCSPRSGDLSVYWYQQSLDQGLQFLIQYYNGEERAKGNILERFSAQQFPDLHSELNLSSLELGDSALYFCASSVAQDRGNTEAFFGQGTRLTVV.

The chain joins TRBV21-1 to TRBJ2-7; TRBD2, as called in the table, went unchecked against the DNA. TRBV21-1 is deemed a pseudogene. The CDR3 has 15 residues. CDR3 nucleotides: TGTGCCAGCAGCAACACTAGCGGGAGAAAATACGAGCAGTACGTC. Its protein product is CASSNTSGRKYEQYV.

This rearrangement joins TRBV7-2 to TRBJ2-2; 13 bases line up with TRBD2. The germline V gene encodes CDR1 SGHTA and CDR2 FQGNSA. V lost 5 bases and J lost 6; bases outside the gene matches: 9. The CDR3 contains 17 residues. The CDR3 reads CASSLGTSGTPAGELFF. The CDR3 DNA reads TGTGCCAGCAGCCTTGGGACTAGCGGGACCCCGGCCGGGGAGCTGTTTTTT.

In DNA, the CDR3 is TGTGCCAGCAGGGCAGGGGTGCGCAATCAGCCCCAGCATTTT. This encodes CASRAGVRNQPQHF. This chain connects TRBV6-5 to TRBJ1-5, with D maybe TRBD1 (6 bases). There are 14 residues in the CDR3. Germline CDR1 MNHEY, CDR2 SVGAGI. V dropped 6 bases and J dropped 2 bases, with 11 bases sitting between them.

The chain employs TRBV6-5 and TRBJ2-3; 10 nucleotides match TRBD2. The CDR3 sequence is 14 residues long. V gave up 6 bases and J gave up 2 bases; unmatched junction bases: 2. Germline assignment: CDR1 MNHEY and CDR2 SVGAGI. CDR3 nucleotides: TGTGCCAGCAGGGGGACTAGCGCCACAGATACGCAGTATTTT. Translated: CASRGTSATDTQYF.

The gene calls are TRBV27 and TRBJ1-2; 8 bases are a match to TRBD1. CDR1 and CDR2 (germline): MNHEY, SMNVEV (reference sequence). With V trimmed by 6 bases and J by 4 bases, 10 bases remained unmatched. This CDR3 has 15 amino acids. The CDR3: CASRAGQALFYGYTF. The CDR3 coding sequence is TGTGCCAGCAGGGCGGGACAGGCCCTTTTCTATGGCTACACCTTC.

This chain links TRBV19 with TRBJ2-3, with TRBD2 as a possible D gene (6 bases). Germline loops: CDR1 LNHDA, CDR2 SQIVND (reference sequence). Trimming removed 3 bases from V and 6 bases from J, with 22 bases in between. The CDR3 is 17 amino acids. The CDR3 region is CASSILGGATLGDTQYF. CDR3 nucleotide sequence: TGTGCCAGTAGTATTCTTGGCGGGGCGACACTGGGGGATACGCAGTATTTT.

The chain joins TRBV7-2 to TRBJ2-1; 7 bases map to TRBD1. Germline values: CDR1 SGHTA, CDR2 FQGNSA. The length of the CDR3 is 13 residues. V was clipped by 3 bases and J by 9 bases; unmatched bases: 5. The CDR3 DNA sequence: TGTGCCAGCAGCTTGACAGGGCTCGGTGAGCAGTTCTTC. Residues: CASSLTGLGEQFF.

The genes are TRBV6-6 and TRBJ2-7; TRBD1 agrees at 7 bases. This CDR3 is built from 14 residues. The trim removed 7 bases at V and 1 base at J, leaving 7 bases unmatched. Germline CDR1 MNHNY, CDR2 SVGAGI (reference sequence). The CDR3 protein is CASISDRASYEQYV. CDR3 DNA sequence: TGTGCCAGCATAAGCGACAGGGCGTCCTACGAGCAGTACGTC.

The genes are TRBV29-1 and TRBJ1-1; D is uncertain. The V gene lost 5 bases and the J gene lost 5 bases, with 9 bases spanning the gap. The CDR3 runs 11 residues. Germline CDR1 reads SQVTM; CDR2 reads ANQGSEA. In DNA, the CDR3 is TGCAGCGTTAGTCAGGTGACTGAAGCTTTCTTT. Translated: CSVSQVTEAFF.

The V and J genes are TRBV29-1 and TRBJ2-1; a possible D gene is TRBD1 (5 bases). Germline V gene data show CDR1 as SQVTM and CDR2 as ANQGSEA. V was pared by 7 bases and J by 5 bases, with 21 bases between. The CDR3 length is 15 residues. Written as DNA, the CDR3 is TGCAGCGGTTCCAGGGCCCACGCTCGTGACAATGAGCAGTTCTTC. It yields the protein CSGSRAHARDNEQFF.